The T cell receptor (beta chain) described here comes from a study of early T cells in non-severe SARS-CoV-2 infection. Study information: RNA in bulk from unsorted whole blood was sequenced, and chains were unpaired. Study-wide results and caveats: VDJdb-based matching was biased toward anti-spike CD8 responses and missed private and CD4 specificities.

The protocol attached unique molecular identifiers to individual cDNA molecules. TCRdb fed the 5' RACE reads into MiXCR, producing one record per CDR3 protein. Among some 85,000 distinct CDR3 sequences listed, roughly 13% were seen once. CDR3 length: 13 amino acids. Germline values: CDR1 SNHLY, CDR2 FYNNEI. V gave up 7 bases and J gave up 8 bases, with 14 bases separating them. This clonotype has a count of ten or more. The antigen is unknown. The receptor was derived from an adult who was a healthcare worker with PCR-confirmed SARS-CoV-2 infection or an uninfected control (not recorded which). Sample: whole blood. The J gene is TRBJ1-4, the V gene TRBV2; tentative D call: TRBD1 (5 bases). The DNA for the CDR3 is TGTGCCAGCACACGGGGGTTCGGGGAAAAACTGTTTTTT. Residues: CASTRGFGEKLFF.